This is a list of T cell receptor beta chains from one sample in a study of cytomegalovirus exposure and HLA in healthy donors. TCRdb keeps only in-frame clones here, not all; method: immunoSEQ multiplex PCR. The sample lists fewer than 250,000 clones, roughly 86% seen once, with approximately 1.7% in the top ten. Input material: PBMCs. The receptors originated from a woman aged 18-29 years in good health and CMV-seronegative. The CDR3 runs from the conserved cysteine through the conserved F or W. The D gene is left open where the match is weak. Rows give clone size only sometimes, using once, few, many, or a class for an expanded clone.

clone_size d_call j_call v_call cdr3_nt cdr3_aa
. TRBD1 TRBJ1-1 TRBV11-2 TGTGCCAGCAGCCAACAGGGGTTGAACACTGAAGCTTTCTTT CASSQQGLNTEAFF
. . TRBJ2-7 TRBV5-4 TGTGCCAGCAGCCTCGGGCCTTATAGGGGCCAAGGCGAGCAGTACTTC CASSLGPYRGQGEQYF
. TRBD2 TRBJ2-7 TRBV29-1 TGCAGCGTTGAAGGCGGGGAGGGACAGTACTTC CSVEGGEGQYF
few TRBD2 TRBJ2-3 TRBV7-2 TGTGCCAGCAGCTCGACTCTAGCGGGGGATATCACAGATACGCAGTATTTT CASSSTLAGDITDTQYF
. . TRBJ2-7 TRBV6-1 TGTGCCAGCAAGGGACATTTTCTTTCGCCCTACGAGCAGTACTTC CASKGHFLSPYEQYF
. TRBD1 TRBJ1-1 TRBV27 TGTGCCAGCAGTCCGGGACAGGGAAGGGCAAGAGGTTCGAACACTGAAGCTTTCTTT CASSPGQGRARGSNTEAFF
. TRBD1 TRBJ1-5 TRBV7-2 TGTGCCAGCAGCTACGACAGGGACAATCAGCCCCAGCATTTT CASSYDRDNQPQHF
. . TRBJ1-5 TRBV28 TGTGCCGCGCAGAGGTCCAATCAGCCCCAGCATTTT CAAQRSNQPQHF
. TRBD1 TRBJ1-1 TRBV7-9 TGTGCCAGCAGCGACAGGGAGGACACTGAAGCTTTCTTT CASSDREDTEAFF
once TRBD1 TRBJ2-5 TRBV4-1 TGCGCCAGCAGGGACAGGGGGGAGGAGACCCAGTACTTC CASRDRGEETQYF
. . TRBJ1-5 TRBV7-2 TGTGCCAGCAGCTTATGGGGGGGAAGCAATCAGCCCCAGCATTTT CASSLWGGSNQPQHF
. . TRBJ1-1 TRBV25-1 TGTGCCAGCAGTGCGCCCTCGATCCGGCGGGGCACTGAAGCTTTCTTT CASSAPSIRRGTEAFF
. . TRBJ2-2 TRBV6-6 TGTGCCAGCAGTTACCCTAGCAAATACACCGGGGAGCTGTTTTTT CASSYPSKYTGELFF
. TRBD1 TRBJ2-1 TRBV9 TGTGCCAGCAGCGTAGAGGACAGGGGCACCTACAATGAGCAGTTCTTC CASSVEDRGTYNEQFF
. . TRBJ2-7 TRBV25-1 TGTGCCAGCAGAGACAGGAGCCGGTCCTACGAGCAGTACTTC CASRDRSRSYEQYF
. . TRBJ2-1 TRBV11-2 TGTGCCAGCACCATCTGGGGGGTGGATGAGCAGTTCTTC CASTIWGVDEQFF
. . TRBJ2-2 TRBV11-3 TGTGCCAGCAGCCCCAATCGAGTGTTGGACACCGGGGAGCTGTTTTTT CASSPNRVLDTGELFF
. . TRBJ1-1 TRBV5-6 TGTGCCAGCAGCTTGGCGGGACAATTTTACACTGAAGCTTTCTTT CASSLAGQFYTEAFF
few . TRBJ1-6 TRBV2 TGTGCCAGCAGTGAAATTGGGCAGCTCTCCTATAATTCACCCCTCCACTTT CASSEIGQLSYNSPLHF
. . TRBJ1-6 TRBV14 TGTGCCAGCAGCCAAGCCCTTACGGATTCACCCCTCCACTTT CASSQALTDSPLHF
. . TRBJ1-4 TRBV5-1 TGCGCCAGCAGCTTGGACGGACAGCCCACTGAAAAACTGTTTTTT CASSLDGQPTEKLFF
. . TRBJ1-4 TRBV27 TGTGCCAGCAGTTTAGGTGGGAAGGGGATCGGAAAACTGTTTTTT CASSLGGKGIGKLFF
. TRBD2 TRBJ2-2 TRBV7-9 TGTGCCAGCAGCTTCGGGACTAGCGAGGCCGGGGAGCTGTTTTTT CASSFGTSEAGELFF
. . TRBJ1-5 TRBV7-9 TGTGCCAGCAGCCCAGACTGGCAGGGAGGGAATCAGCCCCAGCATTTT CASSPDWQGGNQPQHF
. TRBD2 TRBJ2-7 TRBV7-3 TGTGCCAGCAGCTTATGGGCGGGGGGAATCGGCGAGCAGTACTTC CASSLWAGGIGEQYF
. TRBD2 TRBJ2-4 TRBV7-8 TGTGCCAGCAGCCCCAGCGGGGGACTCGCCAAAAACATTCAGTACTTC CASSPSGGLAKNIQYF
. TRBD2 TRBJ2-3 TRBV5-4 TGTGCCAGCAGCCTCCAGCGGGGGGCCAGCACAGATACGCAGTATTTT CASSLQRGASTDTQYF
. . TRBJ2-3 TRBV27 TGTGCCAGCAGTTCTACTAGCAATACGCAGTATTTT CASSSTSNTQYF
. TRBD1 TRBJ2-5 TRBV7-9 TGTGCCAGCAGCTCGGGACAGGCATCCCAAGAGACCCAGTACTTC CASSSGQASQETQYF
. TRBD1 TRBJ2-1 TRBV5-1 TGCGCCAGCAGGCCCGGGACAGGGTCCAATGAGCAGTTCTTC CASRPGTGSNEQFF
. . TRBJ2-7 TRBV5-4 TGTGCCAGCAGCCAGCGGAACAAGGGTCAGCCGGGGATGCACGAGCAGTACTTC CASSQRNKGQPGMHEQYF
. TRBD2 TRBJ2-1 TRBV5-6 TGTGCCAGCAGCTTACTAGCGGGGGCCCCTTACCCGGATGAGCAGTTCTTC CASSLLAGAPYPDEQFF
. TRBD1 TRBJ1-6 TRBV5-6 TGTGCCAGCAGCTACGGACAGGGGGCAAGATCACCCCTCCACTTT CASSYGQGARSPLHF
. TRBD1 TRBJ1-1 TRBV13 TGTGCCAGCAGCTTGGAGGACAGGCCGGGCACTGAAGCTTTCTTT CASSLEDRPGTEAFF
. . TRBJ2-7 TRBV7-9 TGTGCCAGCAGCTTAGCCGGCCAGGGCTACGAGCAGTACTTC CASSLAGQGYEQYF
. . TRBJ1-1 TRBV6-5 TGTGCCAGCAGTTACTCTCCCATGAACACTGAAGCTTTCTTT CASSYSPMNTEAFF
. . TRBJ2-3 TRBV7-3 TGTGCCAGCAGCAGCGACTGGAGGATGGCAGATACGCAGTATTTT CASSSDWRMADTQYF
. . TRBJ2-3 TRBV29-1 TGCAGCGTTGGGAGGACAGTGGGGGATACGCAGTATTTT CSVGRTVGDTQYF
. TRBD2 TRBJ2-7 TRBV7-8 TGTGCCAGCAGCTTGGGGGGGGAGAACGAGCAGTACTTC CASSLGGENEQYF
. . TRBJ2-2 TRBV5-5 TGTGCCAGCAGCTGGAGACCCGGGGAGCTGTTTTTT CASSWRPGELFF
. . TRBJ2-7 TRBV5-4 TGTGCCAGCAGCTTGAGCCTACTAGACCACGAGCAGTACTTC CASSLSLLDHEQYF
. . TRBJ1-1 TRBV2 TGTGCCAGCAGTGAAGGTCAGATGAACACTGAAGCTTTCTTT CASSEGQMNTEAFF
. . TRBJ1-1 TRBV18 TGTGCCAGCTCTACCGACATGAACACTGAAGCTTTCTTT CASSTDMNTEAFF
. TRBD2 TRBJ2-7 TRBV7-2 TGTGCCAGCAGCTCCAGCGGGGTCCCCTACGAGCAGTACTTC CASSSSGVPYEQYF
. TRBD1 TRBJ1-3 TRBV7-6 TGTGCCAGCAGCTACCCCGACAGGGCCGACACCATATATTTT CASSYPDRADTIYF
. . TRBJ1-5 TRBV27 TGTGCCAGCAGCCCTGGGACCGGGGGAAATCAGCCCCAGCATTTT CASSPGTGGNQPQHF
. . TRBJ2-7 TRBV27 TGTGCCAGCAGTTTGTCAGGGTTCGTGGGGGAGCAGTACTTC CASSLSGFVGEQYF
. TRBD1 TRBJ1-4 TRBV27 TGTGCCAGCAGTCACAGGGGGGATGAAAAACTGTTTTTT CASSHRGDEKLFF
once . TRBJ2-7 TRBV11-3 TGTGCCAGCAGCTCGCGGAACAGGGGAGGCGAGCAGTACTTC CASSSRNRGGEQYF
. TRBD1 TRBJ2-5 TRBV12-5 TGTGCTAGTGGTTTGACAGGGGTCAGAGGGGAGACCCAGTACTTC CASGLTGVRGETQYF
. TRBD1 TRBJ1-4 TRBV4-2 TGTGCCAGCAGCCTAGGACAGGGGGAAGGGGCGGCAACTAATGAAAAACTGTTTTTT CASSLGQGEGAATNEKLFF
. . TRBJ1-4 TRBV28 TGTGCCACCCTAACCCATGGACTACTTGCAACTAATGAAAAACTGTTTTTT CATLTHGLLATNEKLFF
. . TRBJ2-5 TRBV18 TGTGCCAGCTCACCAGTCGGAGAGACCCAGTACTTC CASSPVGETQYF
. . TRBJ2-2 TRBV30 TGTGCCTGGAGTTTAGCGTGGCGGGACACCGGGGAGCTGTTTTTT CAWSLAWRDTGELFF
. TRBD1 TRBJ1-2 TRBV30 TGTGCCTGGCCAGGGGGCGTTGTCTATGGCTGCACCTTC CAWPGGVVYGCTF
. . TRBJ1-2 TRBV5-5 TGTGCCAGCAGCTTGGGGCCGGGCAGGGACTTCCCCGGTCGGTATGGCTACACCTTC CASSLGPGRDFPGRYGYTF
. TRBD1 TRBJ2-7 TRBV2 TGTGCCAGCACCTGGGACAGGGCGTCCTACGAGCAGTACTTC CASTWDRASYEQYF
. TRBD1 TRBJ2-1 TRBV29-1 TGCAGCGTTTGGGACAGGGGGATTGGGGATGAGCAGTTCTTC CSVWDRGIGDEQFF
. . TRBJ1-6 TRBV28 TGTGCCAGCAGTTTATACAGGGTTGGTTCACCCCTCCACTTT CASSLYRVGSPLHF